These 30 T cell receptor beta chains originate from one sample sequenced in a study of blood T cell repertoires in COVID-19. Sequencing used immunoSEQ multiplex PCR; TCRdb keeps in-frame clones, though not all of them. The sample lists roughly 87,000 clones; 70% to 90% were seen once. The sequenced sample consisted of peripheral blood. The receptor set was obtained from a man in his 60s with acute or convalescent COVID-19.

CDR3 sequence reads: CASSFNPRDSPLHF. CDR3 sequence (DNA): TGTGCCAGCAGCTTTAATCCCAGGGATTCACCCCTCCACTTT. J is TRBJ1-6 and V is TRBV11-2, with a weak D call TRBD1 (5 bases). CDR3 length: 14 residues. Germline lookup yields CDR1 SGHAT and CDR2 FQNNGV. The ends were cut back, 3 bases at V and 8 bases at J, with 11 bases in the middle.

This clone was seen only a few times. This sequence joins TRBV5-1 and TRBJ1-2, with D tentatively TRBD1 (5 bases). CDR3 size: 16 residues. Germline V gene data show CDR1 as SGHRS and CDR2 as YFSETQ. Trimming removed 2 bases from V and 4 bases from J, with 18 bases in between. In nucleotides, the CDR3 is TGCGCCAGCAGCTTCTCCACCGTGGGGGGGATCTATGGCTACACCTTC. This sequence encodes CASSFSTVGGIYGYTF. Combining the CDR3 with reference TRBV5-1 and TRBJ1-2 gives the whole variable domain KAGVTQTPRYLIKTRGQQVTLSCSPISGHRSVSWYQQTPGQGLQFLFEYFSETQRNKGNFPGRFSGRQFSNSRSEMNVSTLELGDSALYLCASSFSTVGGIYGYTFGSGTRLTVV.

The chain carries TRBV11-2 and TRBJ2-2, with D possibly being TRBD2 (6 bases). Trimming cost V 2 bases and J 5 bases, with 12 bases left between them. Germline V gives CDR1 SGHAT, CDR2 FQNNGV. The CDR3 extends over 15 amino acids. Here the CDR3 DNA reads TGTGCCAGCAGCTTACTCCGGGGGAGAACCGGGGAGCTGTTTTTT. It encodes CASSLLRGRTGELFF.

V gene TRBV9 combines with J gene TRBJ2-1, with a tentative D call TRBD1 (5 bases). The CDR3 consists of 14 residues. With 3 bases removed from V and 7 bases from J, the gap between germline ends came to 14 bases. CDR1 and CDR2 (germline): SGDLS, YYNGEE. CDR3 nucleotides: TGTGCCAGCAGCGCCCCAGGGCCGCAGAATGAGCAGTTCTTC. Its protein product is CASSAPGPQNEQFF.

The chain is built from TRBV19 and TRBJ2-1, with D possibly being TRBD1 (6 bases). Trimming left V 3 bases short and J 9 bases short, with 15 bases between. There are 14 residues in the CDR3. CDR1 LNHDA and CDR2 SQIVND come from the germline V gene (reference sequence). The CDR3 is CASSMWQGMGEQFF. CDR3 nucleotides: TGTGCCAGTAGTATGTGGCAGGGGATGGGTGAGCAGTTCTTC.

This clone was seen only once. The rearrangement uses TRBV6-5 and TRBJ2-2; TRBD1 matches at 9 bases. CDR1 MNHEY and CDR2 SVGAGI come from the germline V gene. J was trimmed by 4 bases and V by 4 bases; bases with no gene match: 1. The length of the CDR3 is 14 residues. The CDR3 here is CASSLGQGTGELFF. Written as DNA, the CDR3 is TGTGCCAGCAGTTTGGGACAGGGCACCGGGGAGCTGTTTTTT.

This clone was seen only once. V and J are TRBV5-1 and TRBJ1-4, with TRBD1 matching over 9 bases. From germline, CDR1 is SGHRS and CDR2 YFSETQ. Trimming took 4 bases from V and 4 from J; bases not matched to a gene: 2. The CDR3 covers 14 residues. CDR3 DNA: TGCGCCAGCAGCGCGGGACAGGGTAATGAAAAACTGTTTTTT. Encoded protein: CASSAGQGNEKLFF.

The gene calls are TRBV4-1 and TRBJ2-7, with D perhaps TRBD2 (5 bases). The CDR3 is 14 residues long. V dropped 3 bases and J dropped 0 bases, with 9 bases sitting between them. The germline V gene encodes CDR1 MGHRA and CDR2 YSYEKL. As DNA, the CDR3 is TGCGCCAGCAGCCAGTCCGACTACTCCTACGAGCAGTACTTC. Amino acid sequence: CASSQSDYSYEQYF.

This chain links TRBV5-1 with TRBJ1-1; D uncertain. Trimming stripped 2 bases from V and 1 base from J, with 9 bases between. Germline CDR1 reads SGHRS; CDR2 reads YFSETQ. The CDR3 totals 14 residues. The CDR3 DNA is TGCGCCAGCAGCTTTTCAGGAAGGAACACTGAAGCTTTCTTT. This gives the protein CASSFSGRNTEAFF.

This chain links TRBV6-5 with TRBJ1-4, with D possibly matching TRBD1 (6 bases). The CDR3 totals 12 residues. The germline V gene encodes CDR1 MNHEY and CDR2 SVGAGI. V was shortened by 6 bases and J by 8 bases, with 10 bases between the two germline ends. The CDR3 nucleotides read TGTGCCAGCAGACAGGGATGGGAAAAACTGTTTTTT. It translates to CASRQGWEKLFF.

CDR3 sequence (DNA): TGCAGCGTTGAAAAGGGTAGCGGGGGGAACACCGGGGAGCTGTTTTTT. Translating it yields CSVEKGSGGNTGELFF. The chain has TRBV29-1 and TRBJ2-2; 9 nucleotides agree with TRBD2. V gave up 2 bases and J gave up 1 base; unmatched junction bases: 5. CDR3 length: 16 amino acids. CDR1 is SQVTM and CDR2 is ANQGSEA in the germline V gene.

V and J are TRBV5-1 and TRBJ2-1, with 8 bases matching TRBD2. The germline CDR1 and CDR2 sequences are SGHRS and YFSETQ. V shed 5 bases and J 4 bases; nucleotides not matched to a gene: 5. The CDR3 contains 14 residues. The DNA for the CDR3 is TGCGCCAGCAGGGAGGTAGCGGGGTACAATGAGCAGTTCTTC. Translating gives CASREVAGYNEQFF.

This chain joins TRBV7-9 and TRBJ1-6, with 10 bases matching TRBD1. From germline, CDR1 is SEHNR and CDR2 FQNEAQ (reference sequence). The CDR3 spans 15 residues. J gave up 9 bases and V 2 bases, and 4 bases lay outside the gene matches. Here the CDR3 reads CASSLPGTGVSPLHF. The CDR3 DNA is TGTGCCAGCAGCTTACCCGGGACAGGGGTTTCACCCCTCCACTTT.

The V gene is TRBV19, the J gene TRBJ1-4; the D gene is possibly TRBD1 (5 bases). Germline lookup yields CDR1 LNHDA and CDR2 SQIVND (reference sequence). The CDR3 is 14 residues long. Trimming took off 7 bases at V and 6 bases at J, with 15 bases between the two ends. The CDR3 nucleotides read TGTGCCAGTAACCCCGGGGGAGGAGATGAAAAACTGTTTTTT. It is translated as CASNPGGGDEKLFF.

This clone occurred once. The chain recombines TRBV9 with TRBJ1-2; 9 bases are shared with TRBD1. J was trimmed by 4 bases and V by 5 bases; bases with no gene match: 3. The CDR3 sequence is 13 residues long. Germline loops: CDR1 SGDLS, CDR2 YYNGEE. CDR3: CASRETGGYGYTF. As DNA, the CDR3 is TGTGCCAGCAGAGAGACAGGGGGCTATGGCTACACCTTC.

The chain is built from TRBV5-1 and TRBJ2-5, with 8 bases lining up with TRBD1. CDR1 and CDR2 (germline): SGHRS, YFSETQ. After removal of 2 bases from V and 3 bases from J, the junction contained 3 bases not matched to a gene. CDR3 length equals 14 residues. CDR3 DNA sequence: TGCGCCAGCAGCTTCCAGGGGGCTAAAGAGACCCAGTACTTC. It is translated as CASSFQGAKETQYF.

In this sample, this clone turned up a few times. The chain recombines TRBV4-1 with TRBJ2-7; 13 positions match TRBD2. From germline, CDR1 is MGHRA and CDR2 YSYEKL. This CDR3 contains 17 residues. The V segment lost 0 bases and the J segment 10 bases; nucleotides outside the gene matches: 12. The CDR3 region is CASSQEGLRTSGRVQYF. The CDR3 coding sequence is TGCGCCAGCAGCCAAGAGGGGCTGCGGACTAGCGGGAGAGTTCAGTACTTC.

This clone was seen a single time. The rearrangement links TRBV6-2 or TRBV6-3 to TRBJ2-7; 9 bases agree with TRBD2. The CDR3 runs to 18 residues. V gave up 2 bases and J gave up 0 bases; unmatched junction bases: 11. The germline V gene encodes CDR1 MNHEY and CDR2 SVGEGT. The CDR3 nucleotides read TGTGCCAGCAGTTACCGGACTAGCGCCATCAGTAGCTCCTACGAGCAGTACTTC. This codes for CASSYRTSAISSSYEQYF.

Of note for this clone: Other DNA variants within this sample encode the same CDR3. The gene calls are TRBV11-2 and TRBJ2-7, with TRBD1 matching 9 bases. This CDR3 spans 15 amino acids. V was clipped by 3 bases and J by 4 bases; unmatched bases: 7. Germline values: CDR1 SGHAT, CDR2 FQNNGV. The CDR3, as DNA: TGTGCCAGCAGCTTGTTAGGACAGGGGAGATACGAGCAGTACTTC. Translated, it gives CASSLLGQGRYEQYF.

The chain employs TRBV9 and TRBJ1-1, with D perhaps TRBD1 (5 bases). Germline V gene sequence: CDR1 SGDLS, CDR2 YYNGEE. CDR3 length: 17 amino acids. Trimming removed 0 bases at V and 0 bases at J, with 15 bases between. The CDR3 is CASSVGDGHTMNTEAFF. The CDR3 region has the DNA TGTGCCAGCAGCGTAGGGGATGGACACACCATGAACACTGAAGCTTTCTTT.

The genes are TRBV6-5 and TRBJ2-3, with 8 bases that match TRBD1. The ends lost 6 bases at V and 2 bases at J; junction bases unmatched: 7. Germline lookup yields CDR1 MNHEY and CDR2 SVGAGI. The length of the CDR3 is 15 residues. The chain's CDR3 is CASSPTGASTDTQYF. The CDR3 bases are TGTGCCAGCAGCCCGACAGGGGCCTCCACAGATACGCAGTATTTT.

The chain joins TRBV18 to TRBJ2-3, with TRBD2 matching 11 bases. The CDR3 spans 16 residues. Germline CDR1 KGHSH, CDR2 LQKENI. Trimming removed 3 bases from V and 1 base from J; junction bases left unmatched: 3. The CDR3 sequence is CASSPSGRGGTDTQYF. Here the CDR3 DNA reads TGTGCCAGCTCACCTAGCGGGAGGGGTGGCACAGATACGCAGTATTTT. Supplemented by reference TRBV18 and TRBJ2-3, the full variable domain reads NAGVMQNPRHLVRRRGQEARLRCSPMKGHSHVYWYRQLPEEGLKFMVYLQKENIIDESGMPKERFSAEFPKEGPSILRIQQVVRGDSAAYFCASSPSGRGGTDTQYFGPGTRLTVL.

The chain carries TRBV6-1 and TRBJ2-3; no definite D call. Germline V CDR1 and CDR2: MNHNS, SASEGT. There are 13 residues in the CDR3. V lost 0 bases and J lost 3, with 4 bases in between. The CDR3 nucleotides read TGTGCCAGCAGTGAAGCGCAGACAGATACGCAGTATTTT. Amino acids: CASSEAQTDTQYF.

The rearrangement uses TRBV28 and TRBJ1-2; D might be TRBD1 (5 bases). CDR3 length: 15 amino acids. The germline V gene has CDR1 MDHEN and CDR2 SYDVKM. The V and J ends lost 5 bases and 3 bases respectively, with 16 bases between them. CDR3 residues: CASSLLATVDYGYTF. The CDR3 region has the DNA TGTGCCAGCAGTCTACTAGCGACAGTGGACTATGGCTACACCTTC.

The V gene is TRBV5-1, the J gene TRBJ1-2, with TRBD1 matching 7 bases. Germline V gives CDR1 SGHRS, CDR2 YFSETQ. Trimming at V came to 6 bases and at J to 3 bases, leaving 8 bases not matched to a gene. CDR3 size: 14 residues. The CDR3 loop is CASKSTGTHYGYTF. The DNA for the CDR3 is TGCGCCAGCAAGTCGACAGGGACCCACTATGGCTACACCTTC.

The V and J genes are TRBV30 and TRBJ2-7; 10 nucleotides line up with TRBD2. The V and J ends lost 2 bases and 3 bases, in that order; junction bases with no gene match: 22. Germline CDR1 and CDR2: GTSNPN and SVGIG (reference sequence). The CDR3 runs to 20 residues. In DNA form, the CDR3 reads TGTGCCTGGAGTTCCTCGCAGGGGAGGGCGCTAGCGGGAGTAAGCTACGAGCAGTACTTC. Amino acid sequence: CAWSSSQGRALAGVSYEQYF. Full variable domain (missing parts from reference TRBV30 and TRBJ2-7): SQTIHQWPATLVQPVGSPLSLECTVEGTSNPNLYWYRQAAGRGLQLLFYSVGIGQISSEVPQNLSASRPQDRQFILSSKKLLLSDSGFYLCAWSSSQGRALAGVSYEQYFGPGTRLTVT.

The chain's CDR3 is CSVREGVGGEKLFF. CDR3 sequence (DNA): TGCAGCGTGCGGGAGGGCGTCGGCGGGGAAAAACTGTTTTTT. The rearrangement uses TRBV29-1 and TRBJ1-4; unclear D gene. The CDR3 contains 14 residues. V was trimmed by 6 bases and J by 8 bases, leaving 19 bases between them. Per germline, CDR1 SQVTM and CDR2 ANQGSEA.

The rearrangement links TRBV7-8 to TRBJ2-7; TRBD2 matches 9 bases. Unmatched junction bases numbered 9, after V lost 7 bases and J lost 2 bases. CDR3 size: 15 residues. Germline V gene data show CDR1 as SGHVS and CDR2 as FQNEAQ. The CDR3 here is CASMLKSGRPYEQYF. CDR3 DNA sequence: TGTGCCAGCATGCTTAAAAGCGGGAGGCCCTACGAGCAGTACTTC.

This sequence joins TRBV6-1 and TRBJ2-7; 12 nucleotides align to TRBD2. The ends lost 6 bases at V and 3 bases at J; junction bases unmatched: 3. This CDR3 has 14 amino acids. CDR1 is MNHNS and CDR2 is SASEGT in the germline V gene. The CDR3 bases are TGTGCCAGCAGGGAGACTAGCGGGAGCTACGAGCAGTACTTC. Its translation is CASRETSGSYEQYF.

CDR3 nucleotide sequence: TGTGCCCGCTCGACAGGGTTAAGCACAGATACGCAGTATTTT. Residues: CARSTGLSTDTQYF. V usage is TRBV30 and J usage is TRBJ2-3, with 7 bases matching TRBD1. The CDR3 spans 14 residues. V lost 8 bases, J lost 0 bases, and 8 bases stayed unmatched. Germline-derived CDR1 and CDR2 are GTSNPN and SVGIG (reference sequence).